This T cell receptor beta chain was sequenced in a study of cytomegalovirus exposure and HLA in healthy donors. Nominally healthy donors provided the samples, though records likely missed some immune exposures. A few counts support this clone. Its cognate antigen is unknown. Regarding the study as a whole: Analysis performed later found approximately 17,000 TCR beta sequences associated with HLA alleles at 0.05 false discovery rate. Under in vitro conditions, three CMV-associated chains were confirmed as specific for CMV antigens. Across HLA loci, a later analysis found differing TCR association rates, with DRB1 most and HLA-C fewest.

PCR amplification relied on 60 Vbeta primers (plus 13 Jbeta primers). Profiling relied on immunoSEQ multiplex PCR, and the TCRdb table lists in-frame clones only, not all of them. The sample records 150,000 to 200,000 clones, 77% being singletons. Sequencing used PBMCs. The sequence was obtained from a woman aged 25 to 39 in good health and CMV-seronegative.

CDR3 residues: CASFETGGRDEQYF. The CDR3 DNA follows: TGTGCCAGCTTCGAGACAGGTGGTAGGGACGAGCAGTACTTC. The rearrangement uses TRBV6-6 and TRBJ2-7; maybe TRBD1 (6 bases). The CDR3 has 14 amino acids. Per germline, CDR1 MNHNY and CDR2 SVGAGI (reference sequence). Trimming left V 8 bases short and J 5 bases short, with 19 bases between.